The 7 T cell receptor beta chains below were found in one sample sequenced in a study of prognosis after radiotherapy for stage I lung cancer. From genomic DNA, two-round multiplex PCR was used to amplify TCR beta CDR3. Individual primers that were specific to each TRBV and TRBJ gene served in first-round PCR. In TCRdb, the multiplex PCR reads were re-called with MiXCR into one record per CDR3 protein. The sample has 25,000 to 35,000 distinct CDR3 sequences; about 43% are singletons. Sequenced material: PBMCs, taken before or after stereotactic body radiation therapy (not recorded which). The receptors shown here come from a donor over 45 with non-small cell lung cancer.

Judged by abundance, this clonotype is medium-sized. The chain is built from TRBV5-1 and TRBJ2-3, with D uncertain. V gave up 4 bases and J gave up 0 bases, with 12 bases separating them. The CDR3 length is 15 residues. Per the germline V gene, CDR1 is SGHRS and CDR2 is YFSETQ. The CDR3 region is CASSDVSGSTDTQYF. The DNA of the CDR3 is TGCGCCAGCAGCGACGTAAGTGGGAGCACAGATACGCAGTATTTT.

This clonotype was seen many times. The chain employs TRBV10-3 and TRBJ1-3; no clear D gene. This CDR3 is 13 amino acids long. V lost 10 bases, J lost 8 bases, and 18 bases lay in between. Germline lookup yields CDR1 ENHRY and CDR2 SYGVKD. CDR3 region: CATRPPETDTIYF. The CDR3 DNA sequence: TGTGCCACAAGACCCCCTGAGACGGACACCATATATTTT.

Turning to this clonotype: Germline and junction disagree at one end, which may indicate a read error. V and J are TRBV3-1 and TRBJ2-3; D remains unclear. This CDR3 is 15 amino acids long. The germline CDR1 and CDR2 sequences are LGHDT and YNNKEL (reference sequence). CDR3 nucleotide sequence: TGCGCCAGCAGACACACCTGGGGTAGCACAGATACGCAGTATTTT. This gives the protein CASRHTWGSTDTQYF.

The V and J genes are TRBV27 and TRBJ1-1; TRBD1 might be the D (5 bases). The V and J ends lost 3 bases and 1 base respectively, with 12 bases between them. The germline CDR1 and CDR2 sequences are MNHEY and SMNVEV (reference sequence). The CDR3 is 15 residues long. The CDR3 here is CASSFQGNWNTEAFF. The CDR3 nucleotides are TGTGCCAGCAGTTTCCAGGGTAATTGGAACACTGAAGCTTTCTTT.

The chain combines TRBV28 with TRBJ2-2; D is unresolved. Germline CDR1 and CDR2: MDHEN and SYDVKM. The CDR3 totals 14 residues. V shed 9 bases and J shed 5 bases, with 16 bases lying between them. CDR3 nucleotides: TGTGCCAGTAGTATAGCAGGTGCAACCGGGGAGCTGTTTTTT. Translating gives CASSIAGATGELFF.

In the case of this clonotype: A far larger clone differs by one base, so this is likely a read error. The genes are TRBV6-8 and TRBJ1-5; perhaps TRBD1 as D (6 bases). Germline V lookup: CDR1 MNHGY, CDR2 SAAAGT. The CDR3 totals 14 residues. The CDR3 sequence: CASTYSTGYQPQHF. CDR3 DNA: TGTGCCAGCACTTACTCGACAGGATATCAGCCCCAGCATTTT.

This clonotype appeared many times. The chain combines TRBV30 with TRBJ1-5; D is unclear. Germline loops: CDR1 GTSNPN, CDR2 SVGIG (reference sequence). V shed 2 bases and J shed 0 bases, with 5 bases lying between them. The CDR3 covers 13 residues. CDR3 in amino acids: CAWSLYSNQPQHF. Here the CDR3 DNA reads TGTGCCTGGAGTTTGTATAGCAATCAGCCCCAGCATTTT.